The 32 T cell receptor beta chains below come from one sample, sequenced in a study of blood T cell repertoires in COVID-19. Profiled with immunoSEQ multiplex PCR; TCRdb holds only in-frame clones, not every one. This repertoire shows about 180,000 clones, 86% found once; its top ten account for roughly 20%. The sequenced sample was peripheral blood. Every receptor here comes from a man aged 70-80 years with active or convalescent COVID-19.

The V gene is TRBV30, the J gene TRBJ2-5; 9 bases match TRBD2. This CDR3 has 14 residues. Germline loops: CDR1 GTSNPN, CDR2 SVGIG (reference sequence). Germline trimming cut 3 bases from V and 4 bases from J; bases unmatched to any gene: 6. CDR3 coding DNA: TGTGCCTGGAGACTCGGACTAGCGCTAGAGACCCAGTACTTC. Translation gives CAWRLGLALETQYF.

The chain recombines TRBV4-1 with TRBJ2-7, with D uncertain. The CDR3 contains 15 residues. The germline gives CDR1 MGHRA, CDR2 YSYEKL. Trimming left V 0 bases short and J 1 base short, with 10 bases between. The CDR3: CASSQEGTVSYEQYF. As DNA, the CDR3 is TGCGCCAGCAGCCAAGAAGGAACAGTATCCTACGAGCAGTACTTC.

The CDR3 here is CASSAGDRGAADTQYF. The CDR3 nucleotides read TGCGCCAGCAGCGCCGGGGACAGGGGGGCGGCAGATACGCAGTATTTT. This chain joins TRBV5-1 and TRBJ2-3; TRBD1 aligns across 11 bases. The V and J ends lost 4 bases and 4 bases, in that order; junction bases with no gene match: 8. The CDR3 has 16 amino acids. Germline loops: CDR1 SGHRS, CDR2 YFSETQ. The complete variable domain, with remaining parts taken from reference TRBV5-1 and TRBJ2-3, reads KAGVTQTPRYLIKTRGQQVTLSCSPISGHRSVSWYQQTPGQGLQFLFEYFSETQRNKGNFPGRFSGRQFSNSRSEMNVSTLELGDSALYLCASSAGDRGAADTQYFGPGTRLTVL.

The chain has TRBV2 and TRBJ2-3; tentatively, D is TRBD2 (6 bases). This CDR3 spans 16 amino acids. The germline V gene encodes CDR1 SNHLY and CDR2 FYNNEI. Trimming removed 4 bases from V and 1 base from J, with 15 bases in between. The CDR3 protein is CASSGRWGDGTDTQYF. CDR3 DNA sequence: TGTGCCAGCAGTGGGAGGTGGGGGGACGGCACAGATACGCAGTATTTT.

V is TRBV6-2 or TRBV6-3 and J is TRBJ1-1; weak D call: TRBD1 (6 bases). Germline CDR1 MNHEY, CDR2 SVGEGT. This CDR3 has 14 amino acids. The V end lost 5 bases, the J end lost 1 base, and 11 bases lay between the germline ends. The CDR3 DNA reads TGTGCCAGCAGTCCCCAACAGGGGAACACTGAAGCTTTCTTT. Amino acid sequence: CASSPQQGNTEAFF.

The CDR3 coding sequence is TGTGCCAGCAAACGTAGGGGTAACTCTGGAAACACCATATATTTT. Its translation is CASKRRGNSGNTIYF. The V call is TRBV5-6, the J call TRBJ1-3; TRBD1 might be the D (5 bases). Trimming took off 6 bases at V and 0 bases at J, with 13 bases between the two ends. This CDR3 is 15 amino acids long. Per germline, CDR1 SGHDT and CDR2 YYEEEE.

V usage is TRBV9 and J usage is TRBJ2-2; TRBD1 matches at 10 bases. Germline lookup yields CDR1 SGDLS and CDR2 YYNGEE. The CDR3 has 15 residues. V was pared by 4 bases and J by 5 bases, with 5 bases of the junction left unmatched. The CDR3 here is CASSSRQGATGELFF. CDR3 sequence (DNA): TGTGCCAGCAGCTCGAGACAGGGGGCGACCGGGGAGCTGTTTTTT.

The chain employs TRBV18 and TRBJ1-5; the D is unclear. Germline CDR1 is KGHSH and CDR2 is LQKENI. Trimming removed 6 bases at V and 0 bases at J, with 9 bases between. The CDR3 is made up of 14 amino acids. CDR3 protein: CASSRLDSNQPQHF. For the CDR3, the DNA is TGTGCCAGCTCGAGGCTGGATAGCAATCAGCCCCAGCATTTT.

The chain recombines TRBV18 with TRBJ1-2; TRBD1 agrees at 10 bases. The junction had 4 bases not matched to a gene; V was cut back by 3 bases and J by 6 bases. Per the germline V gene, CDR1 is KGHSH and CDR2 is LQKENI. The CDR3 length is 14 residues. The CDR3 spells CASSPSDRGHGYTF. CDR3 DNA sequence: TGTGCCAGCTCACCGAGCGACAGGGGGCATGGCTACACCTTC.

This rearrangement joins TRBV5-5 to TRBJ1-3, with 7 bases matching TRBD1. Germline trimming cut 1 base from V and 2 bases from J; bases unmatched to any gene: 6. The CDR3 runs 16 residues. In germline, CDR1 is SGHKS, CDR2 YYEKEE (reference sequence). The CDR3 loop is CASSLWDSRAGNTIYF. The CDR3 DNA is TGTGCCAGCAGCTTGTGGGACAGTCGAGCTGGAAACACCATATATTTT.

This clone was picked up one time. This rearrangement joins TRBV5-5 to TRBJ1-5, with TRBD1 as a possible D gene (6 bases). With 4 bases removed from V and 7 bases from J, the gap between germline ends came to 18 bases. CDR1 SGHKS and CDR2 YYEKEE come from the germline V gene (reference sequence). The CDR3 extends over 15 amino acids. In DNA, the CDR3 is TGTGCCAGCAGCCCACCGGGGGGGCGGGAACAGCCCCAGCATTTT. Translating it yields CASSPPGGREQPQHF.

CDR3 in DNA: TGTGCCAGCAGTCCCCCCCCGGGGATGAGCAATCAGCCCCAGCATTTT. It codes for CASSPPPGMSNQPQHF. The chain couples TRBV28 to TRBJ1-5; D is unclear. This CDR3 comprises 16 residues. With 5 bases removed from V and 1 base from J, the gap between germline ends came to 15 bases. Germline V gene data show CDR1 as MDHEN and CDR2 as SYDVKM.

The rearrangement links TRBV18 to TRBJ1-2, with a possible D match to TRBD1 (5 bases). The CDR3 consists of 15 residues. The germline V gene has CDR1 KGHSH and CDR2 LQKENI. V was cut by 4 bases and J by 2 bases, with 14 bases left in between. CDR3 sequence: CASSRTFDSNYGYTF. DNA of the CDR3: TGTGCCAGCTCACGGACATTCGACAGCAACTATGGCTACACCTTC.

The chain is built from TRBV18 and TRBJ2-2, with TRBD1 matching over 9 bases. V lost 1 base and J lost 6; bases outside the gene matches: 6. This CDR3 comprises 16 residues. CDR1 and CDR2 (germline): KGHSH, LQKENI. CDR3 in amino acids: CASSPRTGVVAGELFF. CDR3 DNA sequence: TGTGCCAGCTCACCACGGACAGGGGTTGTCGCCGGGGAGCTGTTTTTT.

The chain uses TRBV19 and TRBJ1-2; D might be TRBD1 (5 bases). The CDR3 sequence is 13 residues long. Between the trimmed V and J ends, which lost 6 bases and 3 bases, there was a span of 11 bases. CDR1 is LNHDA and CDR2 is SQIVND in the germline V gene (reference sequence). CDR3 in DNA: TGTGCCAGTAGGAATTGGGACTACTATGGCTACACCTTC. It specifies CASRNWDYYGYTF.

The chain uses TRBV5-6 and TRBJ1-4; D is perhaps TRBD1 (6 bases). Germline V gene data show CDR1 as SGHDT and CDR2 as YYEEEE. The length of the CDR3 is 15 residues. The V and J ends lost 4 bases and 4 bases respectively, with 14 bases between them. The CDR3 loop is CASSTRTEDNEKLFF. In DNA form, the CDR3 reads TGTGCCAGCAGCACCCGGACAGAGGATAATGAAAAACTGTTTTTT.

V gene TRBV4-3 combines with J gene TRBJ1-6; D is undetermined. CDR1 is LGHNA, CDR2 YSLEER, per germline. Between the trimmed V and J ends, which lost 3 bases and 7 bases, there was a span of 16 bases. The CDR3 spans 16 residues. CDR3 region: CASSQAEGGFNSPLHF. The CDR3 DNA is TGCGCCAGCAGCCAGGCCGAAGGAGGCTTCAATTCACCCCTCCACTTT.

This sequence joins TRBV5-8 and TRBJ1-4, with a possible D match to TRBD1 (5 bases). V was cut by 3 bases and J by 3 bases, with 15 bases left in between. Per the germline V gene, CDR1 is SGHTS and CDR2 is YDEGEE. This CDR3 spans 16 amino acids. The CDR3 reads CASSSVPGLPNEKLFF. The CDR3 DNA reads TGTGCCAGCAGCTCAGTTCCGGGACTACCTAATGAAAAACTGTTTTTT.

The chain combines TRBV7-6 with TRBJ2-2; 13 bases line up with TRBD2. The CDR3 is 16 amino acids. Losses at the gene ends were 6 bases for V and 7 bases for J; bases not matched to a gene: 8. Germline V gene sequence: CDR1 SGHVS, CDR2 FNYEAQ. CDR3 in amino acids: CASSTGLAGSSGELFF. Written as DNA, the CDR3 is TGTGCCAGCAGTACGGGACTAGCGGGATCTAGCGGGGAGCTGTTTTTT.

The chain carries TRBV15 and TRBJ2-7; 8 bases match TRBD1. The V and J ends lost 5 bases and 3 bases, in that order; junction bases with no gene match: 9. Looked up from germline, CDR1 is LNHNV and CDR2 is YYDKDF (reference sequence). The CDR3 runs to 15 residues. The CDR3 sequence is CATSPRGPPFYEQYF. The CDR3 DNA follows: TGTGCCACCAGCCCCAGGGGGCCTCCCTTCTACGAGCAGTACTTC.

The V call is TRBV5-1, the J call TRBJ1-2, with a weak D call TRBD1 (6 bases). Germline V lookup: CDR1 SGHRS, CDR2 YFSETQ. Trimming cost V 1 base and J 2 bases, with 12 bases left between them. This CDR3 contains 15 residues. The DNA for the CDR3 is TGCGCCAGCAGCTTGAACCAGGGGAGCAACTATGGCTACACCTTC. It yields the protein CASSLNQGSNYGYTF.

The CDR3 sequence: CASSRADQETQYF. DNA of the CDR3: TGTGCCAGCAGTCGAGCGGACCAAGAGACCCAGTACTTC. This rearrangement joins TRBV12-3 or TRBV12-4 to TRBJ2-5, with D perhaps TRBD2 (5 bases). This CDR3 is built from 13 residues. Deletions cut 5 bases from V and 0 bases from J, with 7 bases between.

The CDR3 DNA reads as TGTGCCACCAGCAGAGGGGAGGCCTACAATGAGCAGTTCTTC. Residues: CATSRGEAYNEQFF. V usage is TRBV15 and J usage is TRBJ2-1, with a weak D call TRBD2 (6 bases). The CDR3 is made up of 14 amino acids. CDR1 is LNHNV, CDR2 YYDKDF, per germline (reference sequence). Trimming stripped 1 base from V and 2 bases from J, with 6 bases between.

This rearrangement joins TRBV27 to TRBJ1-1; TRBD1 matches at 8 bases. The CDR3 runs 16 residues. Germline V gene data show CDR1 as MNHEY and CDR2 as SMNVEV (reference sequence). V lost 5 bases to trimming and J lost 1 base; unmatched junction nucleotides: 9. The CDR3: CASSPRTGLKNTEAFF. CDR3 DNA sequence: TGTGCCAGCAGTCCTCGGACAGGGTTGAAGAACACTGAAGCTTTCTTT.

The chain joins TRBV7-8 to TRBJ1-4, with D possibly matching TRBD1 (5 bases). This CDR3 has 15 amino acids. With 5 bases removed from V and 8 bases from J, the gap between germline ends came to 18 bases. Per germline, CDR1 SGHVS and CDR2 FQNEAQ. For the CDR3, the DNA is TGTGCCAGCAGCGAGTCAGGGCTAACGGTAGAAAAACTGTTTTTT. This gives the protein CASSESGLTVEKLFF.

The gene calls are TRBV7-6 and TRBJ1-4, with D possibly being TRBD1 (5 bases). V shed 4 bases and J shed 3 bases, with 21 bases lying between them. Germline-derived CDR1 and CDR2 are SGHVS and FNYEAQ. This CDR3 has 18 amino acids. The CDR3: CASSSPVLEGKANEKLFF. The CDR3 DNA reads as TGTGCCAGCAGCTCCCCGGTCCTGGAGGGGAAGGCTAATGAAAAACTGTTTTTT.

V gene TRBV9 combines with J gene TRBJ2-7; 12 bases fit TRBD1. Germline V gene data show CDR1 as SGDLS and CDR2 as YYNGEE. This CDR3 spans 14 amino acids. V lost 3 bases to trimming and J lost 7 bases; unmatched junction nucleotides: 5. The CDR3 nucleotides are TGTGCCAGCAGCGCGGGACAGGGGGCGGGAGAGCAGTACTTC. Protein: CASSAGQGAGEQYF.

The V call is TRBV4-3, the J call TRBJ2-1; tentative D call: TRBD1 (6 bases). Germline V CDR1 and CDR2: LGHNA, YSLEER. This CDR3 spans 17 amino acids. With 3 bases removed from V and 6 bases from J, the gap between germline ends came to 21 bases. In DNA form, the CDR3 reads TGCGCCAGCAGCCACTTCCAAGGGGGTGAGAGCGTCAATGAGCAGTTCTTC. The encoded protein is CASSHFQGGESVNEQFF.

The V gene is TRBV20-1, the J gene TRBJ1-5, with D perhaps matching TRBD1 (6 bases). Trimming removed 4 bases from V and 5 bases from J, with 12 bases in between. The germline V gene has CDR1 DFQATT and CDR2 SNEGSKA (reference sequence). This CDR3 is 13 amino acids long. The DNA of the CDR3 is TGCAGTGCTAATGACAGGCCGGATCAGCCCCAGCATTTT. Protein sequence: CSANDRPDQPQHF.

This CDR3 is CASSLGPTPDTQYF. Here the CDR3 DNA reads TGTGCCAGCAGCCTGGGCCCGACCCCAGATACGCAGTATTTT. The chain links TRBV7-9 to TRBJ2-3; D is uncertain. Deletions cut 5 bases from V and 4 bases from J, with 13 bases between. The CDR3 consists of 14 residues. Germline-derived CDR1 and CDR2 are SEHNR and FQNEAQ (reference sequence).

This clone was counted a few times. This chain uses TRBV11-3 with TRBJ2-3, with 8 positions matching TRBD1. The V gene end was trimmed by 5 bases and the J gene end by 2 bases; junction bases not matched to a gene: 6. The CDR3 contains 15 residues. CDR1 is SGHNT and CDR2 is YENEEA in the germline V gene. The CDR3 here is CASSPGQGYTDTQYF. CDR3 sequence (DNA): TGTGCCAGCAGCCCCGGACAGGGATACACAGATACGCAGTATTTT.

The sample holds a few counts of this clone. DNA for the CDR3: TGTGCCAGCTCATCGAGACCCCGGGGCAATCAGCCCCAGCATTTT. Translating it yields CASSSRPRGNQPQHF. The chain has TRBV18 and TRBJ1-5; unclear D gene. Per germline, CDR1 KGHSH and CDR2 LQKENI. CDR3 length: 15 amino acids. V was shortened by 5 bases and J by 2 bases, with 13 bases between the two germline ends.